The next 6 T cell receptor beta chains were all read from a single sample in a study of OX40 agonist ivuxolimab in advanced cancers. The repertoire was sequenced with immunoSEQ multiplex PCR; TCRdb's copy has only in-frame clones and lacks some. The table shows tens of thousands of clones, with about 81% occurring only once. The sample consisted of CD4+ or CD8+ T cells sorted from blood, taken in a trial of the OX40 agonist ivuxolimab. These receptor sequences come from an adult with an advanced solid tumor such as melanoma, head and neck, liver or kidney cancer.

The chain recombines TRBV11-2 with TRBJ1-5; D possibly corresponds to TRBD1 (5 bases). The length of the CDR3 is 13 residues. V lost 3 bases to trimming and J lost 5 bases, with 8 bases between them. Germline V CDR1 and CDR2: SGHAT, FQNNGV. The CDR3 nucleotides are TGTGCCAGCAGCTTGCAGGGATATCAGCCCCAGCATTTT. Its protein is CASSLQGYQPQHF.

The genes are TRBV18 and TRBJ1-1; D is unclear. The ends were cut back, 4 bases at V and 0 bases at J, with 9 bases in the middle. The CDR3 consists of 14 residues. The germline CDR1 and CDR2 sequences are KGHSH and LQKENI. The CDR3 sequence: CASSRVGLNTEAFF. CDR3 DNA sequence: TGTGCCAGCTCACGGGTCGGGCTGAACACTGAAGCTTTCTTT.

CDR3 region: CASSPGLAAGGELFF. CDR3 nucleotide sequence: TGTGCCAGCAGCCCAGGGCTAGCGGCGGGCGGGGAGCTGTTTTTT. The chain links TRBV7-9 to TRBJ2-2; 7 positions match TRBD2. The CDR3 contains 15 residues. Per the germline V gene, CDR1 is SEHNR and CDR2 is FQNEAQ (reference sequence). With 5 bases clipped from V and 7 bases from J, the junction kept 10 bases outside the gene matches.

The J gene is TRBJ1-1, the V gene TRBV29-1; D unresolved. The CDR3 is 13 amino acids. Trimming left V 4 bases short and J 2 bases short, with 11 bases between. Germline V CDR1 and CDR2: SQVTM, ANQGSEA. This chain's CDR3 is CSVVWQANTEAFF. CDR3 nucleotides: TGCAGCGTTGTATGGCAGGCTAACACTGAAGCTTTCTTT.

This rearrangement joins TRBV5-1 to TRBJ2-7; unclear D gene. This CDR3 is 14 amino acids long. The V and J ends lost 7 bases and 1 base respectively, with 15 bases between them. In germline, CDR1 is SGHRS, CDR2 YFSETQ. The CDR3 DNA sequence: TGCGCCAGCGCAACCACTGGGGTTTCCTACGAGCAGTACTTC. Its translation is CASATTGVSYEQYF.

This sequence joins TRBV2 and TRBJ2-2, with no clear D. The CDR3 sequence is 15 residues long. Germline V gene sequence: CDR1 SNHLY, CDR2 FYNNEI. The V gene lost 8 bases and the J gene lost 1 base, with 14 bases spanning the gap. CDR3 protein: CASALIRQNTGELFF. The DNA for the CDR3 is TGTGCCAGCGCATTAATAAGACAGAACACCGGGGAGCTGTTTTTT.